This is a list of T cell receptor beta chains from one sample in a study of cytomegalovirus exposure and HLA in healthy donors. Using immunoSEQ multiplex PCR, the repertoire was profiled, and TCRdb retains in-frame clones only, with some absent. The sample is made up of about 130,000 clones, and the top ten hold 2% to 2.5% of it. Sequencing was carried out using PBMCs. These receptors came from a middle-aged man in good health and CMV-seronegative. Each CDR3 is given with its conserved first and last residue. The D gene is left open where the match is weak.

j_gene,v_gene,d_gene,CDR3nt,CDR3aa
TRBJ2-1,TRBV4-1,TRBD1,TGCGCCAGCAGCGGCCGGGACAGGGGACACAATGAGCAGTTCTTC,CASSGRDRGHNEQFF
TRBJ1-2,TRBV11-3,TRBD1,TGTGCCAGCAGCTGGAGAACGGGACAGTATAACTATGGCTACACCTTC,CASSWRTGQYNYGYTF
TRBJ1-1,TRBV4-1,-,TGCGCCAGCAGCCAAGCGTGGCAGGGGAACACTGAAGCTTTCTTT,CASSQAWQGNTEAFF
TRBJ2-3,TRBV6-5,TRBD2,TGTGCCAGCAGTAGCGGGAGTACTTACGCAGATACGCAGTATTTT,CASSSGSTYADTQYF
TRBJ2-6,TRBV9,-,TGTGCCAGCAGCGGCACAAACAGGGCTGGGGCCAACGTCCTGACTTTC,CASSGTNRAGANVLTF
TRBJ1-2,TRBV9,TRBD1,TGTGCCAGCAGCGGACAGGGGGCGTATTATGGCTACACCTTC,CASSGQGAYYGYTF
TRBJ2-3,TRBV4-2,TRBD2,TGTGCCAGCAGCCAAGATATAAGCGGGAGGAGGGGAGATACGCAGTATTTT,CASSQDISGRRGDTQYF
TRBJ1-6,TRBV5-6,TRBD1,TGTGCCAGCAGCCCCGGTGGGCGGGACAGCTTTAATTCACCCCTCCACTTT,CASSPGGRDSFNSPLHF
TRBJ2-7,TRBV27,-,TGTGCCAGCAGTTTTAGAGGGTCCACCAACGAGCAGTACTTC,CASSFRGSTNEQYF
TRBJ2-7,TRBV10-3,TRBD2,TGTGCCATCAGCCGCTCGGGACTAGCGGGGACCTACGAGCAGTACTTC,CAISRSGLAGTYEQYF
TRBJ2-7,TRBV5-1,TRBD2,TGCGCCAGCAGCTTGGACGGGGGGTACGAGCAGTACTTC,CASSLDGGYEQYF
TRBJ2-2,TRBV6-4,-,TGTGCCAGCAGCGTGGAGACAGGAGACACCGGGGAGCTGTTTTTT,CASSVETGDTGELFF
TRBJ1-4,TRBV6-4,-,TGTGCCAGAGACAGGAAAGCTAATGAAAAACTGTTTTTT,CARDRKANEKLFF
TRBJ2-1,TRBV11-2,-,TGTGCCAGCAGCTTTCTCTATGAGCAGTTCTTC,CASSFLYEQFF
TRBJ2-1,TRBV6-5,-,TGTGCCAGCAGCCTAGGTTATGAGCAGTTCTTC,CASSLGYEQFF
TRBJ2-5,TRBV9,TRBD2,TGTGCCAGCAGCGACCCGGGACTAGGACAAGAGACCCAGTACTTC,CASSDPGLGQETQYF
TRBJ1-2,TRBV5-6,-,TGTGCCAGCAGGAACCGGGACGGGAGCTATGGCTACACCTTC,CASRNRDGSYGYTF